This TCR beta chain originates from a study of T cell responses to AZD1222 COVID-19 vaccine (TCRdb year 2021). Background on the whole study: Because spike-specific TCR depth and breadth did not differ between the two schedules, AZD1222 recipients who got a second dose at roughly 4 weeks were pooled with those who got a second dose at roughly 12 weeks. TCR sequencing was performed for about 250 trial participants, of whom about 200 were given two doses of AZD1222 and around 25 were given two doses of MenACWY control vaccine. Trial participants were enrolled by age into 18-55, 56-69 and 70-plus year subgroups, with around 150, 28 and 57 TCR-sequenced participants respectively.

Of note for this clone: Its specific antigen is unknown. The input lacks base qualities; no much larger clone sits a single base away.

The CDR3 regions of human TCRbeta chains were analyzed by immunosequencing. The original methods were these. TCRs in the repertoires were compared against a reference library of SARS-CoV-2-specific TCRs that had been generated with the MIRA antigen-specificity platform. Breadth was defined as the fraction of unique TCRs that were SARS-CoV-2-associated, and depth was defined as the fraction of total T cells that were SARS-CoV-2-associated. Using the MIRA data, each spike-specific TCR was mapped to the spike region that the TCR reacts to and placed in a CD4 or CD8 class. Log10-transformed breadth and depth values were compared by one-way ANOVA with Sidak's multiple comparisons tests. In TCRdb, the immuneACCESS table is reduced to in-frame sequences with V and J assigned. These tables do not hold every clone; where another copy was compared, an unresolved V gene accounts for under half, and the others remain unexplained. Clonal size and the V and J genes are those of that table, whereas D and trimming came from the DNA. This sample gives about 140,000 clones in total; about 87% of them show up just once. The ten most abundant clones make up 1.9% of the sample.

CDR1 and CDR2, looked up from the germline V gene (reference sequence), are GTSNPN and SVGIG. The cysteine opens and the phenylalanine closes a CDR3 of 14 amino acids. Just the 42-base CDR3 DNA is kept, in frame starting at base 1. V sheds 7 bases and J sheds 0 bases, leaving 13 bases between their ends. The meaning of the sample's time point label: baseline before first vaccination. Vaccinee samples were obtained from the UK trials COV001 and COV002, which included a single-blind randomized controlled phase 2/3 trial of AZD1222 (ChAdOx1 nCoV-19) in healthy adults. For TCRbeta chain sequencing, PBMC samples from trial participants were taken at day 0 and at day 28 after the second dose. The research as a whole found: Participants were mostly white British, with more females than males. The authors suggested clonal diversity may have been underestimated. The 56-69-year group was small, and its depth increase did not reach significance, likely because of low power. Reportedly, close to half of the unique spike-specific TCRs recognized epitopes lying outside the regions that are mutated in the B.1.351 and B.1.1.7 variants. Conclusions about previously exposed vaccinees were limited because only six or seven AZD1222 recipients were SARS-CoV-2 seropositive at baseline. Because no day 14 peak-response samples were available, the repertoires could be characterized only after the peak T cell response. The vaccine-associated CD4 TCRs covered the entire spike protein, and the dominant responses fell in regions 160-218 and 743-854. Spike-specific TCR breadth and depth rose significantly after two AZD1222 doses compared with day 0 and with MenACWY recipients.

Rearrangement joined TRBV30 to TRBJ2-1; the D gene assignment is ambiguous. Material: peripheral blood, obtained on day 0 of AZD1222 vaccination. The receptor was isolated from an adult in good health. The bases read TGTGCCTTGACGACCTCGAGCTCCTACAATGAGCAGTTCTTC. Its product reads: CALTTSSSYNEQFF.